The clone carrying this TCR delta chain was seen a few times. Its antigen is not identified. TCRdb assigns this DNA the protein of a much larger clone, which departs from its translation at residue 6; this likely reflects a read error, and the protein shown comes from translating the DNA. TRG and TRD sequences were obtained from every sorted gammadelta sample. TCRdb processed the multiplex PCR reads again with the CATT caller. This sample has more than 70,000 delta-chain clones; 0.95% to 1% occur once, and the top ten carry over 8.5%. This sample is drawn from a study of γδ T cells in repeated Plasmodium falciparum infection. The study, taken as a whole, reports: Vgamma9/Vdelta2+ repertoires stayed stably polyclonal over time and infection. Waves of new clonotype selection appeared after repeated controlled infections in Vdelta2-negative, largely Vdelta1+, gammadelta T cells.

Gammadelta T cells were flow-sorted from PBMC into Vgamma9/Vdelta2+ and Vdelta2-negative populations for bulk analysis. CDR1 and CDR2 (germline): GEAIGNYY, EKD. Deletions cut 0 bases from V and 0 bases from J, with 37 bases between. There are 24 residues in the CDR3. The source is a pool of human donors (malaria-infected and uninfected, not separated). The chain employs TRDV2 and TRDJ1; possible D gene TRDD3, 7 bases. The specimen was gamma-delta T cells from blood. CDR3 in amino acids: CACDTRLASPTIAGGPRNTDKLIF. The CDR3 DNA reads TGTGCCTGTGACACCAGATTGGCGAGTCCTACTATAGCTGGGGGCCCTCGGAACACCGATAAACTCATCTTT.